Listed below are T cell receptor beta chains from one sample, sequenced in a study of blood T cells in healthy people across ages. Via MiXCR, TCRdb re-called the 5' RACE reads, giving one row per CDR3 protein. The sample lists about 580,000 distinct CDR3 sequences, around half seen once, with approximately 23% in the top ten. The source material was blood. These receptors were taken from a man aged 80 or over in good health. CDR3s include the opening cysteine and the closing phenylalanine or tryptophan. The order of the fields is CDR3 protein, CDR3 DNA, J gene, D gene, clone size, V gene. D genes are given only for firm matches. Only part of the rows carry a size: once, few, many, or a class if the clone is expanded.

CDR3: CASSLSLAAIYNEQFF
DNA: TGTGCCAGCAGCTTGTCTCTCGCGGCGATTTACAATGAGCAGTTCTTC
J: TRBJ2-1
D: NA
size: NA
V: TRBV5-5

CDR3: CASRANRDRGAYGYTF
DNA: TGTGCCAGCAGGGCGAACCGGGACAGGGGTGCCTATGGCTACACCTTC
J: TRBJ1-2
D: TRBD1
size: NA
V: TRBV2

CDR3: CASFGTGWQETQYF
DNA: TGTGCCAGCTTCGGGACAGGGTGGCAAGAGACCCAGTACTTC
J: TRBJ2-5
D: TRBD1
size: NA
V: TRBV6-5

CDR3: CSVHGPRGYEQYF
DNA: TGCAGCGTTCACGGACCTAGGGGATACGAGCAGTACTTC
J: TRBJ2-7
D: NA
size: few
V: TRBV29-1

CDR3: CSASGGPYQPQHF
DNA: TGCAGTGCTAGTGGGGGGCCGTATCAGCCCCAGCATTTT
J: TRBJ1-5
D: NA
size: NA
V: TRBV20-1

CDR3: CASSLRGTGTTEAFF
DNA: TGCGCCAGCAGCCTTCGCGGGACAGGGACGACTGAAGCTTTCTTT
J: TRBJ1-1
D: TRBD1
size: NA
V: TRBV5-1

CDR3: CSASSGASADTQYF
DNA: TGCAGTGCTAGCAGCGGGGCGAGCGCAGATACGCAGTATTTT
J: TRBJ2-3
D: TRBD2
size: NA
V: TRBV20-1

CDR3: CASSLPGQGGTQYF
DNA: TGTGCCAGCAGCCTTCCGGGACAGGGCGGGACCCAGTACTTC
J: TRBJ2-5
D: TRBD1
size: few
V: TRBV11-2

CDR3: CSALPGAETQYF
DNA: TGCAGTGCTCTCCCTGGGGCCGAGACCCAGTACTTC
J: TRBJ2-5
D: NA
size: NA
V: TRBV20-1

CDR3: CASSLEQDYEQYF
DNA: TGTGCCAGCAGCTTAGAACAGGACTACGAGCAGTACTTC
J: TRBJ2-7
D: NA
size: NA
V: TRBV7-9

CDR3: CATSKPDSYEQYF
DNA: TGTGCCACCAGTAAGCCGGACTCCTACGAGCAGTACTTC
J: TRBJ2-7
D: NA
size: few
V: TRBV24-1

CDR3: CASSMGAGEYQETQYF
DNA: TGTGCCAGTAGTATGGGAGCGGGGGAGTACCAAGAGACCCAGTACTTC
J: TRBJ2-5
D: TRBD2
size: NA
V: TRBV19

CDR3: CAISEAGFSDTQYF
DNA: TGTGCCATCAGTGAGGCTGGGTTTTCAGATACGCAGTATTTT
J: TRBJ2-3
D: NA
size: NA
V: TRBV10-3

CDR3: CASSNLASWSYEQYF
DNA: TGTGCCAGCAGTAACCTAGCGTCGTGGTCCTACGAGCAGTACTTC
J: TRBJ2-7
D: NA
size: NA
V: TRBV6-2/TRBV6-3

CDR3: CASRMGGMHSYEQYF
DNA: TGTGCCAGCAGGATGGGGGGTATGCACTCCTACGAGCAGTACTTC
J: TRBJ2-7
D: NA
size: many
V: TRBV6-5

CDR3: CASSLGVANEQFF
DNA: TGTGCCAGCAGTTTGGGAGTGGCAAATGAGCAGTTCTTC
J: TRBJ2-1
D: NA
size: few
V: TRBV7-2

CDR3: CASSYGGSQGGGTQYF
DNA: TGTGCCAGCAGTTACGGCGGGAGTCAGGGTGGAGGGACCCAGTACTTC
J: TRBJ2-5
D: TRBD2
size: NA
V: TRBV6-2/TRBV6-3

CDR3: CASSPDRGNEQFF
DNA: TGTGCCAGCAGCCCGGACAGAGGCAATGAGCAGTTCTTC
J: TRBJ2-1
D: NA
size: few
V: TRBV7-9

CDR3: CASSWQDRATYGYTF
DNA: TGTGCCAGCAGCTGGCAGGACAGGGCGACATATGGCTACACCTTC
J: TRBJ1-2
D: TRBD1
size: few
V: TRBV7-2

CDR3: CSVIGQGSSYEQYF
DNA: TGCAGCGTCATTGGACAGGGAAGCTCCTACGAGCAGTACTTC
J: TRBJ2-7
D: TRBD1
size: NA
V: TRBV29-1

CDR3: CASNEGQNNQPQHF
DNA: TGTGCCAGCAATGAAGGGCAAAATAATCAGCCCCAGCATTTT
J: TRBJ1-5
D: NA
size: NA
V: TRBV2

CDR3: CASQPSGMIETQYF
DNA: TGTGCCAGCCAACCTAGCGGGATGATAGAGACCCAGTACTTC
J: TRBJ2-5
D: TRBD2
size: few
V: TRBV6-2/TRBV6-3

CDR3: CASSGKSGRFPFF
DNA: TGTGCCAGCAGCGGTAAGAGCGGGAGATTTCCGTTCTTC
J: TRBJ2-1
D: TRBD2
size: few
V: TRBV7-2

CDR3: CASSLAGRRETQYF
DNA: TGTGCCAGCAGTTTAGCGGGGCGCCGGGAGACCCAGTACTTC
J: TRBJ2-5
D: NA
size: NA
V: TRBV12-3/TRBV12-4

CDR3: CSASTRGYEQYF
DNA: TGCAGTGCTAGTACCAGGGGGTACGAGCAGTACTTC
J: TRBJ2-7
D: TRBD1
size: NA
V: TRBV20-1

CDR3: CSASGPMTGGKYEQYF
DNA: TGCAGTGCATCGGGGCCAATGACAGGGGGAAAATACGAGCAGTACTTC
J: TRBJ2-7
D: TRBD1
size: NA
V: TRBV20-1

CDR3: CASSGTGGKTQYF
DNA: TGCGCCAGCAGCGGGACAGGGGGCAAGACCCAGTACTTC
J: TRBJ2-5
D: TRBD1
size: few
V: TRBV5-1

CDR3: CASSLTTGQPYNEQFF
DNA: TGTGCCAGCAGCTTGACCACGGGACAGCCCTACAATGAGCAGTTCTTC
J: TRBJ2-1
D: TRBD1
size: NA
V: TRBV5-6